These T cell receptor beta chains were read from a single sample in a study of blood T cell repertoires in COVID-19. Sequenced by immunoSEQ multiplex PCR; TCRdb stores in-frame clones only, minus some. The sample contains 120,000 or so clones, about 78% of which appear only once. Sequencing was carried out using peripheral blood. The receptors derive from a man in his sixties or seventies with acute or convalescent COVID-19. Both conserved end residues are part of each CDR3. The D gene is left open where the match is weak. Expanded clones are given a class, and other clones once, few, many or no size at all.

V gene,J gene,clone size,D gene,CDR3 protein,CDR3 DNA
TRBV3-1/TRBV3-2,TRBJ1-1,-,-,CASSQGRGNTEAFF,TGTGCCAGCAGCCAGGGGAGGGGGAACACTGAAGCTTTCTTT
TRBV19,TRBJ1-6,-,TRBD1,CASSIWGQGFSPLHF,TGTGCCAGTAGTATCTGGGGACAGGGGTTCTCACCCCTCCACTTT
TRBV9,TRBJ2-7,-,TRBD1,CASSPITGDEQYF,TGTGCCAGTAGCCCCATAACAGGGGACGAGCAGTACTTC
TRBV7-9,TRBJ2-1,-,TRBD1,CASSRDRDLHNEQFF,TGTGCCAGCAGCCGAGACAGGGATCTTCACAATGAGCAGTTCTTC
TRBV4-2,TRBJ1-1,-,-,CASSQEGAGALNTEAFF,TGTGCCAGCAGCCAAGAAGGGGCAGGGGCACTGAACACTGAAGCTTTCTTT
TRBV7-3,TRBJ2-3,-,TRBD1,CASSLTSGQGRDTQYF,TGTGCCAGCAGCTTAACTTCGGGACAGGGAAGAGATACGCAGTATTTT
TRBV10-3,TRBJ1-6,few,TRBD1,CAISGQAAGTGGSPLHF,TGTGCCATCAGTGGTCAAGCAGCCGGGACAGGCGGATCACCCCTCCACTTT
TRBV7-2,TRBJ1-2,-,TRBD1,CASSVRQGFGYTF,TGTGCCAGCAGCGTCCGACAGGGGTTTGGCTACACCTTC
TRBV10-3,TRBJ1-1,-,-,CAISEWGVLNTEAFF,TGTGCCATCAGTGAGTGGGGGGTTCTGAACACTGAAGCTTTCTTT
TRBV7-8,TRBJ1-4,-,TRBD1,CASSLGSGTGLNQKYEKLFF,TGTGCCAGCAGCTTAGGGTCCGGGACAGGCTTAAACCAGAAATATGAAAAACTGTTTTTT
TRBV7-9,TRBJ2-3,-,TRBD2,CASSSGGSTDTQYF,TGTGCCAGCAGCAGCGGGGGAAGCACAGATACGCAGTATTTT
TRBV19,TRBJ2-5,-,TRBD1,CASSDRTVTQYF,TGTGCCAGTTCGGACAGGACAGTGACCCAGTACTTC
TRBV5-4,TRBJ2-1,-,TRBD2,CASREGLAGGVGSYNEQFF,TGTGCCAGCAGGGAGGGACTAGCGGGGGGGGTAGGCTCCTACAATGAGCAGTTCTTC
TRBV9,TRBJ1-3,-,-,CASSALPPGSGNTIYF,TGTGCCAGCAGCGCTCTCCCCCCGGGCTCTGGAAACACCATATATTTT
TRBV19,TRBJ1-5,-,-,CASSIPRGAVGQPQHF,TGTGCCAGTAGTATTCCTCGGGGGGCCGTTGGTCAGCCCCAGCATTTT
TRBV7-8,TRBJ1-2,-,TRBD1,CASIPPGQDNYGYTF,TGTGCCAGCATCCCACCCGGACAGGATAACTATGGCTACACCTTC
TRBV12-3/TRBV12-4,TRBJ1-5,few,-,CASSTGHQPQHF,TGTGCCAGCAGTACAGGGCATCAGCCCCAGCATTTT
TRBV9,TRBJ1-6,-,-,CASSVGQVTYNSPLHF,TGTGCCAGCAGCGTAGGGCAGGTTACATATAATTCACCCCTCCACTTT
TRBV7-9,TRBJ1-1,-,-,CASSRRENTEAFF,TGTGCCAGCAGCCGACGGGAGAACACTGAAGCTTTCTTT
TRBV7-9,TRBJ2-2,-,-,CASSLGLQTGELFF,TGTGCCAGCAGCCTGGGACTGCAGACCGGGGAGCTGTTTTTT
TRBV3-1/TRBV3-2,TRBJ2-3,-,TRBD1,CASSQLGTEMAQYF,TGTGCCAGCAGCCAACTCGGGACAGAGATGGCGCAGTATTTT
TRBV6-1,TRBJ1-3,few,TRBD1,CASSEGGGTGNTIYF,TGTGCCAGCAGTGAAGGAGGGGGCACTGGAAACACCATATATTTT
TRBV4-1,TRBJ2-5,-,-,CASSQEGRVGETQYF,TGCGCCAGCAGCCAAGAAGGCCGGGTTGGCGAGACCCAGTACTTC
TRBV7-2,TRBJ1-2,-,-,CASSLGSSYGYTF,TGTGCCAGCAGCTTAGGGAGCAGCTATGGCTACACCTTC
TRBV3-1/TRBV3-2,TRBJ1-2,few,TRBD1,CASSLRADRALGYTF,TGTGCCAGCAGCCTTAGGGCGGACAGGGCGCTGGGCTACACCTTC
TRBV25-1,TRBJ1-1,once,TRBD1,CASLGQANTEAFF,TGTGCCAGCCTGGGACAGGCCAACACTGAAGCTTTCTTT
TRBV19,TRBJ2-2,-,-,CASSILRGGTGELFF,TGTGCCAGTAGTATCCTTAGGGGTGGCACCGGGGAGCTGTTTTTT
TRBV12-3/TRBV12-4,TRBJ1-4,once,-,CATQQGLNEKLFF,TGTGCCACCCAACAGGGATTGAATGAAAAACTGTTTTTT
TRBV7-2,TRBJ2-5,-,TRBD2,CASSFRGSQETQYF,TGTGCCAGCAGCTTTCGCGGGAGCCAAGAGACCCAGTACTTC
TRBV24-1,TRBJ2-3,-,-,CATSDPLTSPDTQYF,TGTGCCACCAGTGATCCCCTTACCAGTCCGGATACGCAGTATTTT
TRBV2,TRBJ1-6,many,-,CASSESGRAANSPLHF,TGTGCCAGCAGTGAATCGGGCAGGGCGGCCAATTCACCCCTCCACTTT
TRBV18,TRBJ1-5,-,-,CASSPPELYPNQPQHF,TGTGCCAGCTCACCACCGGAGCTCTACCCGAATCAGCCCCAGCATTTT
TRBV5-1,TRBJ2-7,-,TRBD1,CASSSTGLSSYEQYF,TGCGCCAGCAGCTCGACAGGGCTAAGCTCCTACGAGCAGTACTTC
TRBV27,TRBJ1-2,few,-,CASSLGSTGGYTF,TGTGCCAGCAGTTTAGGGAGTACCGGTGGCTACACCTTC
TRBV5-4,TRBJ1-3,-,-,CASSLANRGGDTIYF,TGTGCCAGCAGCTTGGCCAACCGGGGTGGGGACACCATATATTTT
TRBV10-3,TRBJ1-1,-,-,CAISVREDTEAFF,TGTGCCATCAGTGTCAGGGAGGACACTGAAGCTTTCTTT
TRBV5-1,TRBJ1-2,-,-,CASSPAGGLTYGYTF,TGCGCCAGCAGTCCGGCTGGGGGCCTCACTTATGGCTACACCTTC
TRBV10-3,TRBJ1-4,-,-,CASSRDLNEKLFF,TGTGCCTCATCCCGGGATCTTAATGAAAAACTGTTTTTT
TRBV30,TRBJ1-2,few,-,CAWSGGGGGYTF,TGTGCCTGGAGTGGCGGCGGCGGAGGCTACACCTTC
TRBV7-9,TRBJ1-2,once,-,CASSQQGPLGGYTF,TGTGCCAGCAGCCAACAGGGACCCCTAGGTGGCTACACCTTC
TRBV19,TRBJ2-5,-,TRBD2,CASSPPPGGQETQYF,TGTGCCAGTAGTCCACCGCCGGGGGGACAAGAGACCCAGTACTTC
TRBV7-8,TRBJ1-6,-,-,CASSIDWTGTPLHF,TGTGCCAGCAGCATAGACTGGACGGGGACACCCCTCCACTTT
TRBV3-1/TRBV3-2,TRBJ2-7,-,TRBD2,CASSLRLAGGPISYEQYF,TGTGCCAGCAGCCTTCGACTAGCGGGGGGACCGATCTCCTACGAGCAGTACTTC
TRBV2,TRBJ1-5,-,-,CASSGTWTDGNQPQHF,TGTGCCAGCAGCGGCACTTGGACAGATGGCAATCAGCCCCAGCATTTT
TRBV5-8,TRBJ2-2,-,TRBD1,CASSWWTGSDTGELFF,TGTGCCAGCAGCTGGTGGACAGGGTCGGACACCGGGGAGCTGTTTTTT
TRBV25-1,TRBJ1-2,once,-,CASSEPGHNGNYGYTF,TGTGCCAGCAGTGAACCAGGACACAACGGGAACTATGGCTACACCTTC
TRBV11-2,TRBJ2-3,-,-,CASSLSLLDTQYF,TGTGCCAGCAGCTTATCTTTACTAGATACGCAGTATTTT
TRBV7-8,TRBJ2-7,once,-,CASSLGRRAYEQYF,TGTGCCAGCAGCTTAGGCAGACGGGCCTACGAGCAGTACTTC
TRBV24-1,TRBJ2-3,-,TRBD2,CATSAGRGQYF,TGTGCCACCAGTGCGGGGAGGGGGCAGTATTTT
TRBV5-1,TRBJ1-2,-,-,CASSSQGDYGYTF,TGCGCCAGCAGTTCACAGGGAGACTATGGCTACACCTTC
TRBV18,TRBJ1-2,-,TRBD1,CASSRDRGSYGYTF,TGTGCCAGCTCGCGGGACAGGGGTTCCTATGGCTACACCTTC